This TCR beta chain was recorded in a study of cytomegalovirus exposure and HLA in healthy donors. Regarding the study as a whole: Roughly even sequencing depth across donors was the assumption behind the presence/absence analyses.

The PCR employed 60 Vbeta primers together with 13 Jbeta primers. The table came from immunoSEQ multiplex PCR; TCRdb's copy has only in-frame clones and leaves some out. The sample yields around 140,000 clones, roughly 74% seen once. Trimming stripped 7 bases from V and 2 bases from J, with 12 bases between. The CDR3 runs 14 residues. Germline-derived CDR1 and CDR2 are MNHNS and SASEGT. Regarding this clone: Its antigen is undetermined.

The source of this sequence is a woman aged 18-29 years in good health and CMV-seropositive. Sequencing was done on a sample of PBMCs. This rearrangement joins TRBV6-1 to TRBJ2-1; D is perhaps TRBD2 (6 bases). CDR3 DNA: TGTGCCAGCATGGAGGGACGCACCTACAATGAGCAGTTCTTC. Its protein is CASMEGRTYNEQFF.